Presented here are 25 T cell receptor beta chains from one specimen sequenced in a study of T cells in Graves' hyperthyroidism and ophthalmopathy (dated by TCRdb to the late 2010s). The library was made by multiplex PCR. TCRdb names Illumina HiSeq 2000 as the instrument used. Amplification of TCR beta CDR3 regions was carried out from RNA transcripts. For the first round of RT-PCR on the TCR CDR3, the HTBI primer set was used together with the Qiagen OneStep RT-PCR kit. In TCRdb, the public reads were trimmed at Q25 with fastp and aligned with MiXCR, with productive beta chains retained. Identical CDR3 proteins give one entry, which carries the most common genes and DNA. In this sample the table shows 550,000 to 600,000 distinct CDR3 sequences, approximately 16% of which occur a single time. The top ten clonotypes cover more than 15% of the sample. Sequencing was performed on blood. The receptors derive from a woman younger than 35 with Graves' hyperthyroidism.

As concerns this clonotype: A read error may be the cause here, since a much bigger clone is one base away. The V call is TRBV6-1, the J call TRBJ1-5; D might be TRBD1 (6 bases). The CDR3 has 16 amino acids. V dropped 3 bases and J dropped 3 bases, with 15 bases sitting between them. Germline V gene sequence: CDR1 MNHNS, CDR2 SASEGT. The CDR3 bases are TGTGCCAGCAGTGATGGGGGCAGAGACCTCAATCAGCCCCAGCATTTT. This translates into CASSDGGRDLNQPQHF.

There are a few counts of this clonotype. V usage is TRBV15 and J usage is TRBJ1-1, with TRBD1 as a possible D gene (6 bases). CDR3 size: 16 residues. Between the trimmed V and J ends, which lost 3 bases and 1 base, there was a span of 15 bases. Per germline, CDR1 LNHNV and CDR2 YYDKDF (reference sequence). The CDR3 loop is CATSRLRTAGNTEAFF. The CDR3 DNA is TGTGCCACCAGCAGGCTCAGGACAGCAGGGAACACTGAAGCTTTCTTT.

This clonotype was recorded at least ten times. The rearrangement links TRBV27 to TRBJ2-1; 7 positions match TRBD1. J was trimmed by 0 bases and V by 5 bases; bases with no gene match: 7. The CDR3 is made up of 16 amino acids. Germline V gene sequence: CDR1 MNHEY, CDR2 SMNVEV (reference sequence). The CDR3 loop is CASSRPTGSSYNEQFF. CDR3 nucleotides: TGTGCCAGCAGTCGACCGACAGGGAGCTCCTACAATGAGCAGTTCTTC.

This clonotype was detected only a few times. The V call is TRBV19, the J call TRBJ2-7, with a weak D call TRBD1 (6 bases). Matching the DNA end better, TRBJ2-1 makes the J call doubtful. In germline, CDR1 is LNHDA, CDR2 SQIVND (reference sequence). This CDR3 comprises 15 residues. The CDR3 loop reads CASRLTGSPSYEQFF. The CDR3 DNA sequence: TGTGCCAGTAGGCTAACAGGGTCCCCTTCCTACGAGCAGTTCTTC.

The chain joins TRBV6-1 to TRBJ2-5; weak D call: TRBD1 (5 bases). Deletions cut 1 base from V and 2 bases from J, with 14 bases between. The CDR3 spans 16 residues. Germline V CDR1 and CDR2: MNHNS, SASEGT. The CDR3 bases are TGTGCCAGCAGTGAAGACCCGGCAGGGCCACAAGAGACCCAGTACTTC. Its protein is CASSEDPAGPQETQYF.

The V and J genes are TRBV5-1 and TRBJ2-3; TRBD2 might be the D (6 bases). V was trimmed by 1 base and J by 7 bases, leaving 19 bases between them. This CDR3 is 16 amino acids long. Germline loops: CDR1 SGHRS, CDR2 YFSETQ. In nucleotides, the CDR3 is TGCGCCAGCAGCTTGAGCGGGTCTCCCGTTGGATATACGCAGTATTTT. This gives the protein CASSLSGSPVGYTQYF.

Points on this clonotype: A much larger clonotype is one base distant, so this may be a read error. This CDR3 is CASSPYEAGRYEQYF. The CDR3 DNA reads TGTGCCAGCAGCCCATACGAAGCGGGGAGGTACGAGCAGTACTTC. V is TRBV6-1 and J is TRBJ2-7; TRBD2 matches 7 bases. Per germline, CDR1 MNHNS and CDR2 SASEGT. V was clipped by 6 bases and J by 4 bases; unmatched bases: 12. The CDR3 is made up of 15 amino acids.

In this sample, this clonotype turned up many times. V and J are TRBV24-1 and TRBJ2-1, with 7 bases aligning to TRBD1. Germline loops: CDR1 KGHDR, CDR2 SFDVKD. The CDR3 is 16 amino acids. V lost 5 bases, J lost 0 bases, and 6 bases stayed unmatched. CDR3 protein: CATSGQTGSSYNEQFF. The CDR3 coding sequence is TGTGCCACCAGTGGGCAGACAGGGAGCTCCTACAATGAGCAGTTCTTC.

This clonotype has at least ten counts. The J gene is TRBJ2-1, the V gene TRBV7-9; TRBD1 agrees at 8 bases. Trimming at V came to 5 bases and at J to 9 bases, leaving 9 bases not matched to a gene. Germline-derived CDR1 and CDR2 are SEHNR and FQNEAQ (reference sequence). The CDR3 is 14 residues long. The CDR3 DNA sequence: TGTGCCAGCAGCCCGGGGACAGGTGGGTTTGAGCAGTTCTTC. It encodes CASSPGTGGFEQFF.

A note on this clonotype: One junction end disagrees with the germline gene, perhaps due to a read error. This rearrangement joins TRBV10-3 to TRBJ2-5; 7 positions match TRBD2. The CDR3 is made up of 14 amino acids. Germline CDR1 reads ENHRY; CDR2 reads SYGVKD. The CDR3 protein is CATSGREGQETQYF. In DNA, the CDR3 is TGTGCCACCAGTGGGAGGGAAGGCCAAGAGACCCAGTACTTC.

The table lists this clonotype with many counts. The genes are TRBV12-3 or TRBV12-4 and TRBJ1-2; 9 positions match TRBD1. This CDR3 contains 14 residues. Trimming at V came to 4 bases and at J to 8 bases, leaving 8 bases not matched to a gene. The CDR3 sequence: CASSSRDRVEGYTF. Written as DNA, the CDR3 is TGTGCCAGCAGTTCCCGGGACAGGGTCGAAGGCTACACCTTC.

Note on this clonotype: Just one base apart from a much larger clone, this may be a read error. CDR3 in amino acids: CASTNPGQGSSYKQYF. The CDR3 DNA reads TGTGCCAGCACAAACCCGGGACAGGGCAGCTCCTACAAGCAGTACTTC. The chain has TRBV28 and TRBJ2-7; 9 bases are a match to TRBD1. Germline V gene data show CDR1 as MDHEN and CDR2 as SYDVKM. CDR3 length equals 16 residues. The full variable domain, rest sourced from reference TRBV28 and TRBJ2-7, is DVKVTQSSRYLVKRTGEKVFLECVQDMDHENMFWYRQDPGLGLRLIYFSYDVKMKEKGDIPEGYSVSREKKERFSLILESASTNQTSMYLCASTNPGQGSSYKQYFGPGTRLTVT.

This clonotype has a handful of counts. The chain couples TRBV6-1 to TRBJ2-7; 8 positions match TRBD2. Germline loops: CDR1 MNHNS, CDR2 SASEGT. The J segment lost 5 bases and the V segment lost 6 bases, leaving 18 bases of the junction unmatched. This CDR3 is 17 amino acids long. The CDR3: CASSRRGGGGLLNEQYF. CDR3 DNA sequence: TGTGCCAGCAGCCGCCGAGGAGGCGGGGGGCTGCTTAACGAGCAGTACTTC.

This clonotype was seen many times. The gene calls are TRBV7-7 and TRBJ2-1; D is unresolved. In germline, CDR1 is SSHAT, CDR2 FNYEAQ (reference sequence). CDR3 size: 12 residues. Trimming removed 3 bases at V and 10 bases at J, with 10 bases between. The CDR3 spells CASSFLLVEQFF. CDR3 nucleotides: TGTGCCAGCAGCTTTCTCCTTGTGGAGCAGTTCTTC. The whole variable domain, remainder taken from reference TRBV7-7 and TRBJ2-1, is GAGVSQSPRYKVTKRGQDVTLRCDPISSHATLYWYQQALGQGPEFLTYFNYEAQPDKSGLPSDRFSAERPEGSISTLTIQRTEQRDSAMYRCASSFLLVEQFFGPGTRLTVL.

This clonotype was recorded many times. The CDR3 is CASSLGDLPYNEQFF. In DNA, the CDR3 is TGTGCCAGCAGCTTGGGGGACCTCCCCTACAATGAGCAGTTCTTC. The J gene is TRBJ2-1, the V gene TRBV5-8, with D perhaps being TRBD1 or TRBD2 (5 bases each). V shed 0 bases and J shed 2 bases, with 9 bases lying between them. CDR1 is SGHTS and CDR2 is YDEGEE in the germline V gene. The CDR3 sequence is 15 residues long.

This clonotype was observed at least ten times. The gene calls are TRBV19 and TRBJ2-7, with 10 bases aligning to TRBD1. CDR3 length equals 15 residues. Trimming took 4 bases from V and 3 from J; bases not matched to a gene: 6. CDR1 is LNHDA, CDR2 SQIVND, per germline (reference sequence). The CDR3 sequence is CASSTTGTGVYEQYF. As DNA, the CDR3 is TGTGCCAGTAGTACCACCGGGACAGGGGTCTACGAGCAGTACTTC.

This clonotype was detected only a few times. The rearrangement links TRBV7-9 to TRBJ2-2, with 11 bases that match TRBD1. The CDR3 sequence is 17 residues long. The V gene end was trimmed by 5 bases and the J gene end by 3 bases; junction bases not matched to a gene: 8. Germline values: CDR1 SEHNR, CDR2 FQNEAQ (reference sequence). CDR3 loop: CASSPRDRGWYTGELFF. CDR3 coding DNA: TGTGCCAGCAGCCCCCGGGACAGGGGGTGGTACACCGGGGAGCTGTTTTTT. Looking up the rest from reference TRBV7-9 and TRBJ2-2 gives the full variable domain: DTGVSQNPRHKITKRGQNVTFRCDPISEHNRLYWYRQTLGQGPEFLTYFQNEAQLEKSRLLSDRFSAERPKGSFSTLEIQRTEQGDSAMYLCASSPRDRGWYTGELFFGEGSRLTVL.

This clonotype was seen at least ten times. The gene calls are TRBV20-1 and TRBJ2-3, with 10 nucleotides matching TRBD2. The V gene's germline CDR1 is DFQATT and CDR2 SNEGSKA (reference sequence). CDR3 length: 15 amino acids. The V gene end was trimmed by 3 bases and the J gene end by 7 bases; junction bases not matched to a gene: 10. CDR3 DNA: TGCAGTGCTAGTGGTCGGCTAGCGGGGGTCCATACGCAGTATTTT. Its protein is CSASGRLAGVHTQYF.

The V gene is TRBV5-1, the J gene TRBJ2-6; perhaps TRBD1 as D (7 bases). The V end was cut by 7 bases, the J end by 2 bases, with 13 bases between. The CDR3 contains 15 residues. CDR1 is SGHRS, CDR2 YFSETQ, per germline. In DNA, the CDR3 is TGCGCCAGCGGGACTGACAGGGCTGGGGCCAACGTCCTGACTTTC. Residues: CASGTDRAGANVLTF.

This clonotype was counted ten times or more. The CDR3 nucleotides read TGTGCCAGCAGCGCATCCCGGACTTCTCCGGATACGCAGTATTTT. Translated: CASSASRTSPDTQYF. This chain joins TRBV11-3 and TRBJ2-3; D is possibly TRBD2 (5 bases). V was clipped by 5 bases and J by 6 bases, with 18 bases between them. Germline V lookup: CDR1 SGHNT, CDR2 YENEEA. The CDR3 totals 15 residues.

Only a few counts were recorded for this clonotype. This chain connects TRBV6-6 to TRBJ2-6; possible D gene TRBD1, 6 bases. Deletions cut 0 bases from V and 2 bases from J, with 8 bases between. This CDR3 is 16 amino acids long. The germline V gene has CDR1 MNHNY and CDR2 SVGAGI (reference sequence). CDR3 bases: TGTGCCAGCAGTTACTCGGGGGCTACTGGGGCCAACGTCCTGACTTTC. This encodes CASSYSGATGANVLTF.

This clonotype was picked up a small number of times. CDR3 region: CASSLAGTRDTQYF. CDR3 coding DNA: TGCGCCAGCAGCCTAGCGGGGACACGAGATACGCAGTATTTT. This chain links TRBV10-1 with TRBJ2-3; 9 bases fit TRBD2. Germline CDR1 reads WNHNN; CDR2 reads SYGVQD (reference sequence). CDR3 length equals 14 residues. V gave up 6 bases and J gave up 5 bases; unmatched junction bases: 6.

The rearrangement uses TRBV19 and TRBJ2-4; D could derive from TRBD1 or TRBD2 (6 bases each). The CDR3 has 16 amino acids. Trimming removed 1 base from V and 3 bases from J, with 13 bases in between. The V gene's germline CDR1 is LNHDA and CDR2 SQIVND (reference sequence). CDR3 in DNA: TGTGCCAGTAGTATAGGAACGGGGGCGGGCAAAAACATTCAGTACTTC. This translates into CASSIGTGAGKNIQYF.

The V gene is TRBV9, the J gene TRBJ2-7; 8 bases are a match to TRBD1. The CDR3 loop spans 15 amino acids. V lost 0 bases and J lost 3; bases outside the gene matches: 5. The V gene's germline CDR1 is SGDLS and CDR2 YYNGEE. The CDR3 is CASSVATGGRYEQYF. The CDR3 nucleotides are TGTGCCAGCAGCGTAGCTACAGGGGGGCGCTACGAGCAGTACTTC. The full variable domain, rest sourced from reference TRBV9 and TRBJ2-7, is DSGVTQTPKHLITATGQRVTLRCSPRSGDLSVYWYQQSLDQGLQFLIQYYNGEERAKGNILERFSAQQFPDLHSELNLSSLELGDSALYFCASSVATGGRYEQYFGPGTRLTVT.

The sample holds many counts of this clonotype. V usage is TRBV2 and J usage is TRBJ1-4; 10 bases map to TRBD1. The CDR3 loop spans 15 amino acids. Germline CDR1 and CDR2: SNHLY and FYNNEI. Losses at the gene ends were 6 bases for V and 7 bases for J; bases not matched to a gene: 8. CDR3 amino acids: CASSQFRDRGEKLFF. CDR3 nucleotides: TGTGCCAGCAGCCAGTTCCGGGACAGGGGTGAAAAACTGTTTTTT.